This T cell receptor (beta chain) emerged from a study of OX40 agonist ivuxolimab in advanced cancers. The V gene lost 7 bases and the J gene lost 1 base, with 11 bases spanning the gap. Germline assignment: CDR1 MNHNS and CDR2 SASEGT. There are 14 residues in the CDR3. Autoimmune disease history or systemic immunosuppression barred patients. Data came from immunoSEQ multiplex PCR; TCRdb stores just in-frame clones and leaves some out. The sample gives over 80,000 clones, around nine tenths of which show up once; 0.95% to 1.3% is in the top ten. The rearrangement links TRBV6-1 to TRBJ1-5, with unresolved D. The source was CD4+ or CD8+ T cells sorted from blood, collected in a trial of the OX40 agonist ivuxolimab. The TCR was taken from an adult with an advanced solid tumor such as melanoma, head and neck, liver or kidney cancer. The CDR3 DNA reads TGTGCCAGCATCCCAGACACGAGCAATCAGCCCCAGCATTTT. Translating gives CASIPDTSNQPQHF.